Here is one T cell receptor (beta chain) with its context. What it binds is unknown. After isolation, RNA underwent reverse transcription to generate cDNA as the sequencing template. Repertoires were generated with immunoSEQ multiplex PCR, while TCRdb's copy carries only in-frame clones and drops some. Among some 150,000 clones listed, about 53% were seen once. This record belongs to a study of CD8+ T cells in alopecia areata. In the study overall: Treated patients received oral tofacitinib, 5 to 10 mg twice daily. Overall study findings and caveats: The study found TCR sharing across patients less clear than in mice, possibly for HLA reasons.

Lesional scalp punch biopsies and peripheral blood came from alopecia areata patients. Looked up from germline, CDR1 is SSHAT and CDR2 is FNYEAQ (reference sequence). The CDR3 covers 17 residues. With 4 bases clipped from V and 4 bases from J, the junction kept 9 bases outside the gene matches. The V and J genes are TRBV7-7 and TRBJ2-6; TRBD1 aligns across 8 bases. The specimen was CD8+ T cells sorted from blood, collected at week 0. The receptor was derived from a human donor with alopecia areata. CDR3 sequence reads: CASSSGTGFTGANVLTF. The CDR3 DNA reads TGTGCCAGCAGCTCCGGGACAGGCTTTACCGGGGCCAACGTCCTGACTTTC.